This T cell receptor beta chain appears in the sequencing data of a study of radiotherapy plus CTLA-4 blockade in lung cancer. The overall study: There were objective responses in 18% of patients, and over 30% had disease control.

As for this clone: Its antigen remains unknown.

Study-wide points: The best predictor of response was reported to be early blood T cell clone dynamics, with interferon-beta.

Chemo-refractory metastatic non-small-cell lung cancer patients underwent focal radiation alongside CTLA-4 blockade with ipilimumab. This CDR3 contains 16 residues. CDR1 is PRHDT and CDR2 is FYEKMQ in the germline V gene (reference sequence). V gave up 5 bases and J gave up 0 bases; unmatched junction bases: 9. TCRdb's table, derived via immunoSEQ multiplex PCR, lists solely in-frame clones and lacks some. This sample has about 73,000 clones; 80% to 90% occur once, and the top ten carry 40%. V and J are TRBV13 and TRBJ1-1; 7 bases are shared with TRBD1. The starting material was peripheral blood, obtained from a patient treated with radiotherapy plus ipilimumab. The TCR originated in a human donor with non-small cell lung cancer that progressed on radiotherapy plus ipilimumab. The DNA of the CDR3 is TGTGCCAGCAGCCCCGGACAGGAGTACTTGAACACTGAAGCTTTCTTT. Protein: CASSPGQEYLNTEAFF.